This T cell receptor beta chain was identified during a study of identical twins' blood T cells. The study, taken as a whole, reports: Each donor's most abundant TCRbeta clonotypes shared more CDR3 sequences with her twin than unrelated donors.

Likely shared infections and vaccines: all three twin pairs were reared together. Using its own MiXCR run on the 5' RACE reads, TCRdb lists one record per CDR3 protein. The table shows roughly 340,000 distinct CDR3 sequences, with about 28% occurring only once. This clonotype turned up a few times. Its antigen is still unknown. V lost 8 bases and J lost 5; bases outside the gene matches: 4. Germline CDR1 MNHEY, CDR2 SVGEGT. The CDR3 spans 13 residues. The source is a woman aged 18-55 years in good health. Sequencing was done on a sample of PBMCs. The chain joins TRBV6-2 or TRBV6-3 to TRBJ2-5, with 11 bases identical to TRBD2. In DNA form, the CDR3 reads TGTGCCAGCCTAGCGGGGGGATGGGAGACCCAGTACTTC. The encoded protein is CASLAGGWETQYF.